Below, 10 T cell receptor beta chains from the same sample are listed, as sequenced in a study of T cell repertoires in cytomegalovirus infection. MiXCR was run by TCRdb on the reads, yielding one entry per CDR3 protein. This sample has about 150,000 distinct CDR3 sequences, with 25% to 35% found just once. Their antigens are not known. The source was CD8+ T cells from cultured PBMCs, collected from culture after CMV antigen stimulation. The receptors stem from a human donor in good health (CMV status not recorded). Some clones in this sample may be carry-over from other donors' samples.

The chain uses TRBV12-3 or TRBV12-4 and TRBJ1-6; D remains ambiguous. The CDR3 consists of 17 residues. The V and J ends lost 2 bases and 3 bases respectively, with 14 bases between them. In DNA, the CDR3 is TGTGCCAGCAGTTTAACCGAGACCGATAACTATAATTCACCCCTCCACTTT. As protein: CASSLTETDNYNSPLHF.

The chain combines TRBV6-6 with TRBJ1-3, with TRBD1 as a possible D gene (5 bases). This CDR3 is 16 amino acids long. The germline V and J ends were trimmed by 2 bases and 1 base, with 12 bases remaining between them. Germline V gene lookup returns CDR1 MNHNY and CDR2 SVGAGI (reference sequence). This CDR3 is CASSYGPGPSGNTIYF. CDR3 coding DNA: TGTGCCAGCAGTTACGGACCAGGGCCGTCTGGAAACACCATATATTTT.

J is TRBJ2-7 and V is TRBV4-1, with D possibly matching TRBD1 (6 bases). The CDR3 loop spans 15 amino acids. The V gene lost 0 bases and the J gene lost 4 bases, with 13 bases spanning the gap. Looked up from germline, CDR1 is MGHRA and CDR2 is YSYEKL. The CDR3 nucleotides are TGCGCCAGCAGCCAAGAGGGCGCAGGGGTATACGAGCAGTACTTC. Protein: CASSQEGAGVYEQYF.

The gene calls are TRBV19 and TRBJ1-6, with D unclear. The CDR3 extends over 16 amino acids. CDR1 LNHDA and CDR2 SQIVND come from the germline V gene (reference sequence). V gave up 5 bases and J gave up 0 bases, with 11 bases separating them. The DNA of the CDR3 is TGTGCCAGTAGTGAAGGCCCCAGCTCCTATAATTCACCCCTCCACTTT. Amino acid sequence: CASSEGPSSYNSPLHF.

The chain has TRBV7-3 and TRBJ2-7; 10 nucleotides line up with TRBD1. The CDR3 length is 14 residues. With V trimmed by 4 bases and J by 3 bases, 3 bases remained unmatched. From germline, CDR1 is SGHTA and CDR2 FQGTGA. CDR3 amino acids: CASSSGQGGYEQYF. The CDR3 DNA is TGTGCCAGCAGCTCCGGACAGGGGGGCTACGAGCAGTACTTC. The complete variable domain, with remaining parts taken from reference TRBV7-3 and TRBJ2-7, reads GAGVSQTPSNKVTEKGKYVELRCDPISGHTALYWYRQSLGQGPEFLIYFQGTGAADDSGLPNDRFFAVRPEGSVSTLKIQRTERGDSAVYLCASSSGQGGYEQYFGPGTRLTVT.

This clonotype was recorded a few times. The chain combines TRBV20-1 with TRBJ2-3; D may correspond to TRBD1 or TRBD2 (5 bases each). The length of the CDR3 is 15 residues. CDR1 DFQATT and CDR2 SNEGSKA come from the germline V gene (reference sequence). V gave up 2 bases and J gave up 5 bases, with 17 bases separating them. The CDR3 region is CSARKPGPMGDTQYF. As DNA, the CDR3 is TGCAGTGCTAGAAAACCGGGACCAATGGGAGATACGCAGTATTTT.

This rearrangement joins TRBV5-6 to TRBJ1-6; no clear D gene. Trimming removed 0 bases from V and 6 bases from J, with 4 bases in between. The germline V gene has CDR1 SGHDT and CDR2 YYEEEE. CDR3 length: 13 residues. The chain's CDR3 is CASSLEPNSPLHF. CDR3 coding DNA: TGTGCCAGCAGCTTGGAGCCTAATTCACCCCTCCACTTT. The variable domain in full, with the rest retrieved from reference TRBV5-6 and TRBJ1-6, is DAGVTQSPTHLIKTRGQQVTLRCSPKSGHDTVSWYQQALGQGPQFIFQYYEEEERQRGNFPDRFSGHQFPNYSSELNVNALLLGDSALYLCASSLEPNSPLHFGNGTRLTVT.

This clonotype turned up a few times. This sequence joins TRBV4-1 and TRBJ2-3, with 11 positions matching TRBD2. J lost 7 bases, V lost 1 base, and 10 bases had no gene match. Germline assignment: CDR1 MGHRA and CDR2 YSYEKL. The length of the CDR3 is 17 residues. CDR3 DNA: TGCGCCAGCAGCCAAGCCCTAGCGGGGGGCGTTAGGCATACGCAGTATTTT. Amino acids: CASSQALAGGVRHTQYF.

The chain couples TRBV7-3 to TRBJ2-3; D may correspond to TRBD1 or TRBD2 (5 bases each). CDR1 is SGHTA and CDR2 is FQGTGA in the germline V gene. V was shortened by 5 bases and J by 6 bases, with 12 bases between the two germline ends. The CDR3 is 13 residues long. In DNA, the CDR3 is TGTGCCAGCAGCATGGGACCGGGGGATACGCAGTATTTT. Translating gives CASSMGPGDTQYF. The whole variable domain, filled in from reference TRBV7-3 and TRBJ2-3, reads GAGVSQTPSNKVTEKGKYVELRCDPISGHTALYWYRQSLGQGPEFLIYFQGTGAADDSGLPNDRFFAVRPEGSVSTLKIQRTERGDSAVYLCASSMGPGDTQYFGPGTRLTVL.

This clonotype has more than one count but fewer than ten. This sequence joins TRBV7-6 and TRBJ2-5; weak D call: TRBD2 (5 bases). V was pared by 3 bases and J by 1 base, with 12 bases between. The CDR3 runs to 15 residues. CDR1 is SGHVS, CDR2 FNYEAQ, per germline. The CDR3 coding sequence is TGTGCCAGCAGCTTTAATCCGGGGTTCCAAGAGACCCAGTACTTC. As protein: CASSFNPGFQETQYF.